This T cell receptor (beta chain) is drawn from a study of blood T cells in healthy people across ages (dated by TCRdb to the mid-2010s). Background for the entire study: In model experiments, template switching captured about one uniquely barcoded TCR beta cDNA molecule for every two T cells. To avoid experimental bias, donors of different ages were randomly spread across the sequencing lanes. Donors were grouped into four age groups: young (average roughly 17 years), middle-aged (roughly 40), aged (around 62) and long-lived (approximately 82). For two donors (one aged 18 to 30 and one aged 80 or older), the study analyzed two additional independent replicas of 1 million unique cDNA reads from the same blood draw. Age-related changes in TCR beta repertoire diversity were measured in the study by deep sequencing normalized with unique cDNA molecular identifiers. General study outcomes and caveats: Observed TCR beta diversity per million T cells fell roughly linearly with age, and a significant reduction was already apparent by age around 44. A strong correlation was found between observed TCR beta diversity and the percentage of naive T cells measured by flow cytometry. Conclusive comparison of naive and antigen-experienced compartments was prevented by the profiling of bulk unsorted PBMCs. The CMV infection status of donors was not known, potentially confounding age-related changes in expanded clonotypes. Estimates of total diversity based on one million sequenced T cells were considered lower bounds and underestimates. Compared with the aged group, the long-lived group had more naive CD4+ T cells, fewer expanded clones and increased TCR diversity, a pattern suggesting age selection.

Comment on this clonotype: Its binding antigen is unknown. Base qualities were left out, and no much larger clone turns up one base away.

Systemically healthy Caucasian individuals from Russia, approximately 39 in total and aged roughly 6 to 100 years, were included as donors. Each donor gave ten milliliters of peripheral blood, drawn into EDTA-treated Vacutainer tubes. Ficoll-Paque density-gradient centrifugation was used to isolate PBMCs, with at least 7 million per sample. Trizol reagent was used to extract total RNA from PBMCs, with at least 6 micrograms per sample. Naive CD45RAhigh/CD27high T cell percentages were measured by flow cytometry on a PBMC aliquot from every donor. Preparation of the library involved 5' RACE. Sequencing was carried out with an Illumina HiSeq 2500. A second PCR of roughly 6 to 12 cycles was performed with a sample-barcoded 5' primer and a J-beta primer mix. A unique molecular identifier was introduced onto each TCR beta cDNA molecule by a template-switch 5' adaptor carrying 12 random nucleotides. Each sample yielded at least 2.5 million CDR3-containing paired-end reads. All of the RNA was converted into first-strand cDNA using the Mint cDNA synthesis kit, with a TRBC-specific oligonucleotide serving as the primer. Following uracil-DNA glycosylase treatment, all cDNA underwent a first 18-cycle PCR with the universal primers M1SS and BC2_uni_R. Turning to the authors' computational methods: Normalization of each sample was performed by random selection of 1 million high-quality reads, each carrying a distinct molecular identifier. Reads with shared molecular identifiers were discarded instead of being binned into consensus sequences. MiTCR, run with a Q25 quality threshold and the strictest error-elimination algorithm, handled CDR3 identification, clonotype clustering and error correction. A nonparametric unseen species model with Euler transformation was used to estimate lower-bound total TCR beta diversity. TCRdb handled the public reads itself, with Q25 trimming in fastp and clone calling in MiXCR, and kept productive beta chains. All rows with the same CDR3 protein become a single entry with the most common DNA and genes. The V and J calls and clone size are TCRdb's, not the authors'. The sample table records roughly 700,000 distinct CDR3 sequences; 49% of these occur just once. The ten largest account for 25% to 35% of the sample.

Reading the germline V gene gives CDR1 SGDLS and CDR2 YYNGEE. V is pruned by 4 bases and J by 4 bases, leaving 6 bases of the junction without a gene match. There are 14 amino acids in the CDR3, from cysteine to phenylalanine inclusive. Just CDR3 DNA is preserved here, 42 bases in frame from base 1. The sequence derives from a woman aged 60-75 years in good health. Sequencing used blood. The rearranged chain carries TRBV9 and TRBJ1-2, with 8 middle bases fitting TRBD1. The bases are TGTGCCAGCAGCCTACGGGACAGGTCCTATGGCTACACCTTC. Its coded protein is CASSLRDRSYGYTF.